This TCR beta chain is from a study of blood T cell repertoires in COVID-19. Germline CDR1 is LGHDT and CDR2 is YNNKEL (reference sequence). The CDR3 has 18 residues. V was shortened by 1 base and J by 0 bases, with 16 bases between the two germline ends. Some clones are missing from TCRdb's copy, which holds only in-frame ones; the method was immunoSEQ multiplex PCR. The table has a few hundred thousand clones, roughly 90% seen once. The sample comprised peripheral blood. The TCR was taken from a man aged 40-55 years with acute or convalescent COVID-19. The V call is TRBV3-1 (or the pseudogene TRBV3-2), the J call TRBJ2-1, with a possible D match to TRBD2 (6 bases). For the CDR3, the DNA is TGTGCCAGCAGCCAAGGGCCGGGAGTTCCCGGCTCCTACAATGAGCAGTTCTTC. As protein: CASSQGPGVPGSYNEQFF.